Below are 29 T cell receptor beta chains sequenced from a single sample in a study of blood T cell repertoires in COVID-19 (dated by TCRdb to about 2020). The library relied on the immunoSEQ multiplex PCR assay. The table comes from immuneACCESS by way of TCRdb, which keeps in-frame sequences with V and J called. Part of the clones is missing from these tables; in studies checked, under half for an unresolved V gene and the rest for unknown reasons. Across this sample there are tens of thousands of clones, with less than 85% seen only once. Under 3% of the sample comes from the top ten. Specimen: peripheral blood. The source of these receptors is a man aged 45-65 years with acute or convalescent COVID-19.

V usage is TRBV6-5 and J usage is TRBJ2-1; 8 bases agree with TRBD1. Germline CDR1 reads MNHEY; CDR2 reads SVGAGI. V gave up 8 bases and J gave up 7 bases; unmatched junction bases: 13. CDR3 length: 15 amino acids. The CDR3 region has the DNA TGTGCCAGCGCAAAATCCGGGACAGGCCTTAATGAGCAGTTCTTC. Encoded protein: CASAKSGTGLNEQFF.

This clone was observed once. The chain is built from TRBV9 and TRBJ2-5, with TRBD2 identical over 12 bases. The CDR3 totals 17 residues. Per germline, CDR1 SGDLS and CDR2 YYNGEE. V shed 3 bases and J 2 bases; nucleotides not matched to a gene: 8. This chain's CDR3 is CASSATTSGGAQETQYF. The CDR3 DNA is TGTGCCAGCAGCGCCACGACTAGCGGGGGAGCACAAGAGACCCAGTACTTC.

J is TRBJ2-2 and V is TRBV3-1 (or the pseudogene TRBV3-2); D uncertain. V lost 0 bases and J 11 bases, leaving 10 bases between the germline ends. Germline V gene lookup returns CDR1 LGHDT and CDR2 YNNKEL (reference sequence). The CDR3 contains 13 residues. The CDR3 here is CASSQDLVEELFF. CDR3 DNA sequence: TGTGCCAGCAGCCAAGATCTTGTAGAAGAGCTGTTTTTT.

The rearrangement uses TRBV27 and TRBJ2-3; 7 bases map to TRBD1. This CDR3 comprises 13 residues. Germline CDR1 and CDR2: MNHEY and SMNVEV (reference sequence). Trimming took 10 bases from V and 3 from J; bases not matched to a gene: 7. CDR3 loop: CATGQVGTDTQYF. The CDR3 bases are TGTGCCACCGGACAGGTCGGAACAGATACGCAGTATTTT.

The genes are TRBV4-1 and TRBJ1-3; D is perhaps TRBD1 (5 bases). The CDR3 extends over 16 amino acids. CDR1 MGHRA and CDR2 YSYEKL come from the germline V gene. V was clipped by 4 bases and J by 0 bases, with 13 bases between them. This CDR3 reads CASSPQQGVSGNTIYF. CDR3 in DNA: TGCGCCAGCAGCCCCCAGCAGGGCGTCTCTGGAAACACCATATATTTT.

The rearrangement joins TRBV6-1 to TRBJ1-4, with D uncertain. Trimming left V 1 base short and J 7 bases short, with 10 bases between. This CDR3 region has 14 residues. Germline assignment: CDR1 MNHNS and CDR2 SASEGT. As DNA, the CDR3 is TGTGCCAGCAGTGAAGGAGGGTACGCTGAAAAACTGTTTTTT. This sequence encodes CASSEGGYAEKLFF.

This chain joins TRBV9 and TRBJ2-5, with TRBD2 matching 8 bases. Germline-derived CDR1 and CDR2 are SGDLS and YYNGEE. The CDR3 is made up of 15 amino acids. Losses at the gene ends were 0 bases for V and 7 bases for J; bases not matched to a gene: 8. This CDR3 is CASSVGDSGTGTQYF. The CDR3 region has the DNA TGTGCCAGCAGCGTAGGTGATAGCGGGACCGGGACCCAGTACTTC.

This clone was detected only a few times. The chain links TRBV27 to TRBJ1-6, with D possibly matching TRBD1 (5 bases). The V gene lost 6 bases and the J gene lost 7 bases, with 7 bases spanning the gap. CDR3 length: 12 residues. Germline V gene sequence: CDR1 MNHEY, CDR2 SMNVEV (reference sequence). The DNA for the CDR3 is TGTGCCAGCAGGACAGTCAATTCACCCCTCCACTTT. Translated: CASRTVNSPLHF.

The J gene is TRBJ1-1, the V gene TRBV7-9, with a tentative D call TRBD1 (6 bases). Trimming removed 4 bases from V and 6 bases from J, with 18 bases in between. Per the germline V gene, CDR1 is SEHNR and CDR2 is FQNEAQ (reference sequence). This CDR3 contains 15 residues. The CDR3 protein is CASSSSRGNWAEAFF. The CDR3 DNA sequence: TGTGCCAGCAGCTCCAGTAGGGGGAATTGGGCTGAAGCTTTCTTT.

The CDR3 here is CASSAATGQSTDTQYF. The CDR3, as DNA: TGTGCCAGCAGCGCAGCTACAGGGCAGAGCACAGATACGCAGTATTTT. The chain couples TRBV2 to TRBJ2-3; possible D gene TRBD1, 6 bases. The CDR3 totals 16 residues. Germline CDR1 and CDR2: SNHLY and FYNNEI. V lost 6 bases and J lost 0, with 16 bases in between.

V and J are TRBV2 and TRBJ2-5; 8 nucleotides align to TRBD2. From germline, CDR1 is SNHLY and CDR2 FYNNEI. J gave up 4 bases and V 8 bases, and 6 bases lay outside the gene matches. This CDR3 comprises 13 residues. The CDR3 DNA follows: TGTGCCAGCCTTTCGGGGGGGGGAGAGACCCAGTACTTC. This gives the protein CASLSGGGETQYF. The full variable domain, its missing parts supplied by reference TRBV2 and TRBJ2-5, is EPEVTQTPSHQVTQMGQEVILRCVPISNHLYFYWYRQILGQKVEFLVSFYNNEISEKSEIFDDQFSVERPDGSNFTLKIRSTKLEDSAMYFCASLSGGGETQYFGPGTRLLVL.

The chain employs TRBV16 and TRBJ2-3; 8 nucleotides align to TRBD2. The CDR3 is 16 residues long. V dropped 0 bases and J dropped 3; count of bases not matched to a gene: 5. CDR1 and CDR2 (germline): KGHSY, FQNENV. CDR3 residues: CASSQSGLVSTDTQYF. The DNA for the CDR3 is TGTGCCAGCAGCCAATCGGGACTAGTTTCTACAGATACGCAGTATTTT.

The rearrangement uses TRBV5-1 and TRBJ2-2; TRBD2 aligns across 8 bases. Germline CDR1 and CDR2: SGHRS and YFSETQ. J lost 5 bases, V lost 0 bases, and 3 bases had no gene match. The CDR3 totals 15 residues. The CDR3 here is CASSLAGGGTGELFF. The CDR3 DNA is TGCGCCAGCAGCTTGGCCGGCGGGGGGACCGGGGAGCTGTTTTTT. Variable domain in full (rest from reference TRBV5-1 and TRBJ2-2): KAGVTQTPRYLIKTRGQQVTLSCSPISGHRSVSWYQQTPGQGLQFLFEYFSETQRNKGNFPGRFSGRQFSNSRSEMNVSTLELGDSALYLCASSLAGGGTGELFFGEGSRLTVL.

The chain combines TRBV3-1 (or the pseudogene TRBV3-2) with TRBJ2-7; 10 positions agree with TRBD2. Germline V CDR1 and CDR2: LGHDT, YNNKEL (reference sequence). This CDR3 has 14 residues. V dropped 2 bases and J dropped 6; count of bases not matched to a gene: 4. Here the CDR3 reads CASSQTTSGIEQYF. Here the CDR3 DNA reads TGTGCCAGCAGCCAAACTACTAGCGGGATCGAGCAGTACTTC.

The table lists this clone with a count of one. The V and J genes are TRBV5-1 and TRBJ2-1, with 9 positions matching TRBD2. The CDR3 has 15 amino acids. Per germline, CDR1 SGHRS and CDR2 YFSETQ. The trim removed 4 bases at V and 1 base at J, leaving 3 bases unmatched. CDR3 bases: TGCGCCAGCAGCATTAGCGGGAGATCCTACAATGAGCAGTTCTTC. Amino acids: CASSISGRSYNEQFF. The full variable domain, completed using reference TRBV5-1 and TRBJ2-1, is KAGVTQTPRYLIKTRGQQVTLSCSPISGHRSVSWYQQTPGQGLQFLFEYFSETQRNKGNFPGRFSGRQFSNSRSEMNVSTLELGDSALYLCASSISGRSYNEQFFGPGTRLTVL.

This chain connects TRBV4-2 to TRBJ2-7, with 13 bases identical to TRBD2. CDR3 length: 21 amino acids. The germline V gene has CDR1 LGHNA and CDR2 YNFKEQ. The ends lost 7 bases at V and 2 bases at J; junction bases unmatched: 23. The CDR3 loop reads CASTPISGEWTSGSRPYEQYF. CDR3 nucleotides: TGTGCCAGCACTCCTATCTCAGGGGAATGGACTAGCGGGAGCCGGCCCTACGAGCAGTACTTC.

V and J are TRBV27 and TRBJ1-5, with TRBD1 matching 7 bases. Germline V CDR1 and CDR2: MNHEY, SMNVEV (reference sequence). The CDR3 covers 15 residues. After removal of 5 bases from V and 4 bases from J, the junction contained 8 bases not matched to a gene. CDR3 protein: CASSLGGQRNQPQHF. In nucleotides, the CDR3 is TGTGCCAGCAGTCTAGGGGGACAGAGAAATCAGCCCCAGCATTTT.

The chain has TRBV6-2 or TRBV6-3 and TRBJ2-1; 9 bases align to TRBD2. Germline V gene lookup returns CDR1 MNHEY and CDR2 SVGEGT. The CDR3 is 16 residues long. V lost 2 bases, J lost 4 bases, and 6 bases stayed unmatched. CDR3 loop: CASSYHLAGPYNEQFF. CDR3 sequence (DNA): TGTGCCAGCAGTTACCATCTAGCGGGGCCATACAATGAGCAGTTCTTC.

The chain carries TRBV6-5 and TRBJ1-4; D is uncertain. The V gene's germline CDR1 is MNHEY and CDR2 SVGAGI. The CDR3 consists of 14 residues. With 7 bases removed from V and 0 bases from J, the gap between germline ends came to 9 bases. The CDR3 DNA is TGTGCCAGCATGTCACTTGCAACTAATGAAAAACTGTTTTTT. Translated, it gives CASMSLATNEKLFF.

The CDR3 loop reads CASSQPTQGSNQPQHF. CDR3 nucleotide sequence: TGCGCCAGCAGCCAACCTACCCAGGGGAGCAATCAGCCCCAGCATTTT. This sequence joins TRBV4-1 and TRBJ1-5; weak D call: TRBD1 (6 bases). Trimming took 2 bases from V and 1 from J, leaving 12 bases between them. From germline, CDR1 is MGHRA and CDR2 YSYEKL. The CDR3 runs 16 residues.

The chain carries TRBV5-1 and TRBJ1-4; a weak D match, TRBD1 (6 bases). Germline values: CDR1 SGHRS, CDR2 YFSETQ. This CDR3 region has 14 residues. The germline V and J ends were trimmed by 2 bases and 6 bases, with 11 bases remaining between them. The CDR3 sequence is CASSFGDTYEKLFF. DNA for the CDR3: TGCGCCAGCAGCTTCGGGGACACCTATGAAAAACTGTTTTTT.

The rearrangement links TRBV6-5 to TRBJ1-4; D uncertain. The germline V gene encodes CDR1 MNHEY and CDR2 SVGAGI. The V end was cut by 6 bases, the J end by 8 bases, with 16 bases between. This CDR3 contains 14 residues. The CDR3 DNA reads TGTGCCAGCAGAAAGCGGGGAAAGTACGAAAAACTGTTTTTT. Its protein is CASRKRGKYEKLFF.

This rearrangement joins TRBV6-5 to TRBJ1-6; 11 bases align to TRBD1. The V segment lost 0 bases and the J segment 10 bases; nucleotides outside the gene matches: 5. Germline CDR1 MNHEY, CDR2 SVGAGI. This CDR3 comprises 16 residues. The DNA of the CDR3 is TGTGCCAGCAGTTACTCGGCGGGACAGGGGGGATCACCCCTCCACTTT. It translates to CASSYSAGQGGSPLHF.

This chain links TRBV6-1 with TRBJ2-5; D not resolved. The CDR3 runs 14 residues. V was cut by 0 bases and J by 2 bases, with 7 bases left in between. Per germline, CDR1 MNHNS and CDR2 SASEGT. DNA for the CDR3: TGTGCCAGCAGTGAAGCGTCTAGGCAAGAGACCCAGTACTTC. Translating gives CASSEASRQETQYF.

The chain employs TRBV28 and TRBJ1-1; D is unresolved. Trimming took off 3 bases at V and 11 bases at J, with 16 bases between the two ends. The germline V gene has CDR1 MDHEN and CDR2 SYDVKM. There are 13 residues in the CDR3. CDR3 in amino acids: CASSFSGFLEAFF. The CDR3 DNA follows: TGTGCCAGCAGTTTTTCGGGGTTCCTGGAGGCTTTCTTT. Filled out from reference TRBV28 and TRBJ1-1, the complete variable domain reads DVKVTQSSRYLVKRTGEKVFLECVQDMDHENMFWYRQDPGLGLRLIYFSYDVKMKEKGDIPEGYSVSREKKERFSLILESASTNQTSMYLCASSFSGFLEAFFGQGTRLTVV.

In this sample, this clone turned up once. The chain joins TRBV19 to TRBJ1-5; no clear D. Germline values: CDR1 LNHDA, CDR2 SQIVND (reference sequence). The CDR3 is made up of 13 amino acids. V gave up 2 bases and J gave up 7 bases, with 9 bases separating them. The CDR3 region has the DNA TGTGCCAGTAGTATACCGGAGGACCAGCCCCAGCATTTT. This gives the protein CASSIPEDQPQHF.

The chain employs TRBV7-9 and TRBJ1-5; 12 positions match TRBD1. The CDR3 spans 16 residues. The germline CDR1 and CDR2 sequences are SEHNR and FQNEAQ (reference sequence). V trimming: 5 bases; J trimming: 7 bases; junction bases outside the gene matches: 9. The CDR3 coding sequence is TGTGCCAGCAGCCCATGGGACAGGGGGCACGGGCAGCCCCAGCATTTT. It translates to CASSPWDRGHGQPQHF.

The genes are TRBV18 and TRBJ2-7; perhaps TRBD2 as D (5 bases). V shed 3 bases and J shed 3 bases, with 15 bases lying between them. Per germline, CDR1 KGHSH and CDR2 LQKENI. CDR3 length equals 15 residues. The CDR3 bases are TGTGCCAGCTCACCCCGAGCGGTAGGGAACTACGAGCAGTACTTC. Amino acids: CASSPRAVGNYEQYF.

The chain combines TRBV28 with TRBJ2-2; 12 nucleotides agree with TRBD2. With V trimmed by 5 bases and J by 5 bases, 12 bases remained unmatched. Germline loops: CDR1 MDHEN, CDR2 SYDVKM. The CDR3 is made up of 18 amino acids. In DNA, the CDR3 is TGTGCCAGCAGTAGCGGACTAGCGGGGACTTTAGGAACCGGGGAGCTGTTTTTT. This encodes CASSSGLAGTLGTGELFF.